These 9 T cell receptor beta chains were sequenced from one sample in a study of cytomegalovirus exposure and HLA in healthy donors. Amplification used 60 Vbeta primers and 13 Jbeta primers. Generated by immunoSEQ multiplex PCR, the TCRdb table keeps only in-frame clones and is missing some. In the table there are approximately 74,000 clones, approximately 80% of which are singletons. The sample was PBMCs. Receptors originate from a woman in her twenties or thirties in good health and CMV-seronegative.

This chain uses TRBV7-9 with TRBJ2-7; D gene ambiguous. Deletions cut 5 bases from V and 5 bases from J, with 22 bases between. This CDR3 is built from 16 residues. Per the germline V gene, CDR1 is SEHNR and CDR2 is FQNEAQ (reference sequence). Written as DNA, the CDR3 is TGTGCCAGCAGCCCGCCAACTATTGCCCTGATAGACGAGCAGTACTTC. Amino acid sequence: CASSPPTIALIDEQYF. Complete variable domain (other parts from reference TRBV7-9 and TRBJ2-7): DTGVSQNPRHKITKRGQNVTFRCDPISEHNRLYWYRQTLGQGPEFLTYFQNEAQLEKSRLLSDRFSAERPKGSFSTLEIQRTEQGDSAMYLCASSPPTIALIDEQYFGPGTRLTVT.

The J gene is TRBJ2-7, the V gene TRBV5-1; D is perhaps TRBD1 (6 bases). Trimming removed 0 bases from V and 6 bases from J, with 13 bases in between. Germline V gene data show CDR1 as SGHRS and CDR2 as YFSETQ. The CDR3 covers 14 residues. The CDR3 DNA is TGCGCCAGCAGCTTGGTGGTGGGGGCGAGCGAGCAGTACTTC. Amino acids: CASSLVVGASEQYF. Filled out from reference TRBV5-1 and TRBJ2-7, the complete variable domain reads KAGVTQTPRYLIKTRGQQVTLSCSPISGHRSVSWYQQTPGQGLQFLFEYFSETQRNKGNFPGRFSGRQFSNSRSEMNVSTLELGDSALYLCASSLVVGASEQYFGPGTRLTVT.

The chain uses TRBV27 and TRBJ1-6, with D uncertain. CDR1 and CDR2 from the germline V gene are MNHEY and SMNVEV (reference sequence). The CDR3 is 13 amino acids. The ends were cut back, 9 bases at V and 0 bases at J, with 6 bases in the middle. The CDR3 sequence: CASKSSYNSPLHF. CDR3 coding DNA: TGTGCCAGTAAGAGCTCCTATAATTCACCCCTCCACTTT.

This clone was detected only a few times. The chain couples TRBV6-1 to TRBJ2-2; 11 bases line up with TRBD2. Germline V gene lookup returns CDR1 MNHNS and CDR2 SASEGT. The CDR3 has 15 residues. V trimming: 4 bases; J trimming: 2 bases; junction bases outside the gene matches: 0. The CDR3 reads CASSGLAGNTGELFF. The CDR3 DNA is TGTGCCAGCAGTGGACTAGCGGGAAACACCGGGGAGCTGTTTTTT.

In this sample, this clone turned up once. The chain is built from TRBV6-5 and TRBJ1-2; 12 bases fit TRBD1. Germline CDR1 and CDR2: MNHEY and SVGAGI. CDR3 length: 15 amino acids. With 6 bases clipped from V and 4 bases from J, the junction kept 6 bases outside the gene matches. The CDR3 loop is CASRSGQGAGYGYTF. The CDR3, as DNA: TGTGCCAGCAGATCGGGACAGGGGGCCGGCTATGGCTACACCTTC.

This CDR3 reads CASSLSVWTDTQYF. The CDR3 bases are TGTGCCAGCAGCTTGTCAGTGTGGACAGATACGCAGTATTTT. The rearrangement joins TRBV5-6 to TRBJ2-3, with D unclear. Germline assignment: CDR1 SGHDT and CDR2 YYEEEE. Trimming removed 1 base from V and 3 bases from J, with 9 bases in between. The CDR3 runs to 14 residues. Looking up the rest from reference TRBV5-6 and TRBJ2-3 gives the full variable domain: DAGVTQSPTHLIKTRGQQVTLRCSPKSGHDTVSWYQQALGQGPQFIFQYYEEEERQRGNFPDRFSGHQFPNYSSELNVNALLLGDSALYLCASSLSVWTDTQYFGPGTRLTVL.

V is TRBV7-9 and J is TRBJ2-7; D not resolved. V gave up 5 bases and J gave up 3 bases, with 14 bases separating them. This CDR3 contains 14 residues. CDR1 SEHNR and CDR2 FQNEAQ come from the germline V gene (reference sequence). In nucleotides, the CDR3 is TGTGCCAGCAGCCCAATTCTAGACGGCTACGAGCAGTACTTC. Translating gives CASSPILDGYEQYF.

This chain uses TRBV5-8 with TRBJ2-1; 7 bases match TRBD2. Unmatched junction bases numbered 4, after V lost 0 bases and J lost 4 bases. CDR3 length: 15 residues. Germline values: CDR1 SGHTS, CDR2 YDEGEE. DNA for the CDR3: TGTGCCAGCAGCTTGGGCAGCGGGGCTTACAATGAGCAGTTCTTC. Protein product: CASSLGSGAYNEQFF.

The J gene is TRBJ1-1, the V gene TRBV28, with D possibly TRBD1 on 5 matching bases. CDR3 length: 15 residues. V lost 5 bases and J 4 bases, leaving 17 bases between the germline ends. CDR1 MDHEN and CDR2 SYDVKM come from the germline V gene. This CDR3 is CASSLYRQRGTEAFF. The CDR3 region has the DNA TGTGCCAGCAGTCTCTACCGACAGCGAGGCACTGAAGCTTTCTTT.